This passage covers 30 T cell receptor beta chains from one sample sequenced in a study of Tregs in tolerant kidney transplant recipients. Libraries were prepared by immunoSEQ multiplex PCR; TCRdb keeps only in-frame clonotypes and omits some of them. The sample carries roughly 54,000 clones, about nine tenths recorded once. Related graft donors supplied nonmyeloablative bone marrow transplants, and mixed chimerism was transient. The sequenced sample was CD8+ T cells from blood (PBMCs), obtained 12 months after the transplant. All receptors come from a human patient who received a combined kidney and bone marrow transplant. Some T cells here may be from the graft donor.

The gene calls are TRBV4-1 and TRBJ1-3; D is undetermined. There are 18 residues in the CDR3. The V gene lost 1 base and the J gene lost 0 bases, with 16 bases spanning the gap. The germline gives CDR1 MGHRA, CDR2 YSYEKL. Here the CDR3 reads CASSQGSMLTSSGNTIYF. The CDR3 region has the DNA TGCGCCAGCAGCCAAGGCTCCATGTTAACAAGCTCTGGAAACACCATATATTTT.

CDR3 coding DNA: TGTGCCAGCAGTGAATGGGAGGCCATCGAAGCTTTCTTT. Protein: CASSEWEAIEAFF. V is TRBV2 and J is TRBJ1-1, with D uncertain. Germline CDR1 and CDR2: SNHLY and FYNNEI. The V and J ends lost 2 bases and 8 bases respectively, with 12 bases between them. The CDR3 has 13 amino acids. The full variable domain, in which reference TRBV2 and TRBJ1-1 provide the parts outside the CDR3, is EPEVTQTPSHQVTQMGQEVILRCVPISNHLYFYWYRQILGQKVEFLVSFYNNEISEKSEIFDDQFSVERPDGSNFTLKIRSTKLEDSAMYFCASSEWEAIEAFFGQGTRLTVV.

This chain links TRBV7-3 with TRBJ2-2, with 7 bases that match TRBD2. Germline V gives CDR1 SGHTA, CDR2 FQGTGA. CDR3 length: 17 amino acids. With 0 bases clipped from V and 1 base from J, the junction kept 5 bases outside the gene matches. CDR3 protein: CASSLTTRGLNTGELFF. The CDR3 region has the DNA TGTGCCAGCAGCTTAACGACGCGGGGGTTGAACACCGGGGAGCTGTTTTTT.

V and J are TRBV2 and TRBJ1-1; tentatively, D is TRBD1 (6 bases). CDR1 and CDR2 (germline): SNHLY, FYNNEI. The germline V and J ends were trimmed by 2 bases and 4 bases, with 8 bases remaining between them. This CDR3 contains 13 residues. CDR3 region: CASSEQGSTEAFF. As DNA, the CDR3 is TGTGCCAGCAGTGAACAGGGGAGCACTGAAGCTTTCTTT.

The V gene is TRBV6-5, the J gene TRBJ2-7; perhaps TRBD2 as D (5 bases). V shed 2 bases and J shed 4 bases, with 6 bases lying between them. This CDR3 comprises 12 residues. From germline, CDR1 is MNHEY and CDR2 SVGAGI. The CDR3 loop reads CASSYAGYEQYF. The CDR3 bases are TGTGCCAGCAGTTACGCGGGTTACGAGCAGTACTTC.

This CDR3 reads CASSLSLGTGLFYGYTF. CDR3 bases: TGTGCCAGCAGTTTATCTTTAGGGACAGGCCTCTTCTATGGCTACACCTTC. This chain links TRBV27 with TRBJ1-2; 8 bases match TRBD1. The CDR3 loop spans 17 amino acids. The germline V gene has CDR1 MNHEY and CDR2 SMNVEV (reference sequence). The V gene end was trimmed by 0 bases and the J gene end by 4 bases; junction bases not matched to a gene: 10.

CDR3 in DNA: TGCGCCAGCAGCCAAGGGGTGGCGGGGGGGGTCGATACGCAGTATTTT. Translation gives CASSQGVAGGVDTQYF. The chain couples TRBV4-1 to TRBJ2-3; 9 bases match TRBD2. Trimming at V came to 1 base and at J to 6 bases, leaving 8 bases not matched to a gene. Germline V lookup: CDR1 MGHRA, CDR2 YSYEKL. The CDR3 runs 16 residues.

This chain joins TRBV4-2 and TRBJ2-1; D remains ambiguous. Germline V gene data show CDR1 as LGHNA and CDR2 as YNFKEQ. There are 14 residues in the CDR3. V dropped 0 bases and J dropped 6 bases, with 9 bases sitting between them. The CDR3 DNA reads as TGTGCCAGCAGCCAAGAAGGAGAGGTCAATGAGCAGTTCTTC. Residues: CASSQEGEVNEQFF.

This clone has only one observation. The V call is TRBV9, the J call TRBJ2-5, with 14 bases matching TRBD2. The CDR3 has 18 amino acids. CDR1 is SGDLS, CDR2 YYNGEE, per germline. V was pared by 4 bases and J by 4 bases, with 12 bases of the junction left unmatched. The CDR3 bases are TGTGCCAGCAGCCCCCATGGAAGACTAGCGGGAGGGCCAGAGACCCAGTACTTC. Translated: CASSPHGRLAGGPETQYF. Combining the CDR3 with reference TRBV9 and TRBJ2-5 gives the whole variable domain DSGVTQTPKHLITATGQRVTLRCSPRSGDLSVYWYQQSLDQGLQFLIQYYNGEERAKGNILERFSAQQFPDLHSELNLSSLELGDSALYFCASSPHGRLAGGPETQYFGPGTRLLVL.

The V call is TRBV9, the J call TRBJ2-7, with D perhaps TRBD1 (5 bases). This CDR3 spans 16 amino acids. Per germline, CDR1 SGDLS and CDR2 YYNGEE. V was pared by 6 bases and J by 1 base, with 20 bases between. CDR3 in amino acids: CASTLVGQGLSYEQYF. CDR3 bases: TGTGCCAGCACCCTGGTGGGGCAGGGTCTATCCTACGAGCAGTACTTC.

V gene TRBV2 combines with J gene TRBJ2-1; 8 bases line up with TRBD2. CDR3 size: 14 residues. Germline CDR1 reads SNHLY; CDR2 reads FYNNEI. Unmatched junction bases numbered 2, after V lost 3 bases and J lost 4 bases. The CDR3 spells CASSDSGSYNEQFF. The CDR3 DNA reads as TGTGCCAGCAGTGACAGCGGGAGTTACAATGAGCAGTTCTTC. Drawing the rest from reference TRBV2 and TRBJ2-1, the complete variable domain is EPEVTQTPSHQVTQMGQEVILRCVPISNHLYFYWYRQILGQKVEFLVSFYNNEISEKSEIFDDQFSVERPDGSNFTLKIRSTKLEDSAMYFCASSDSGSYNEQFFGPGTRLTVL.

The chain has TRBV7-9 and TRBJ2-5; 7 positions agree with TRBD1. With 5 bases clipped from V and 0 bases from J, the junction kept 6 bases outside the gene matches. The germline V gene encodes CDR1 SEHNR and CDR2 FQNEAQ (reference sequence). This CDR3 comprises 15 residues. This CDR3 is CASSDRDRYQETQYF. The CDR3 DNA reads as TGTGCCAGCAGCGACCGGGACAGATACCAAGAGACCCAGTACTTC.

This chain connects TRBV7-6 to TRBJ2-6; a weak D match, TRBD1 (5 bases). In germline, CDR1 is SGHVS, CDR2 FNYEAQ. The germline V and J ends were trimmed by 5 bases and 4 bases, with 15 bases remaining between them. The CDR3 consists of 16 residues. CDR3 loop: CASSPQGIWGANVLTF. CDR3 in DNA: TGTGCCAGCAGCCCTCAGGGAATTTGGGGGGCCAACGTCCTGACTTTC.

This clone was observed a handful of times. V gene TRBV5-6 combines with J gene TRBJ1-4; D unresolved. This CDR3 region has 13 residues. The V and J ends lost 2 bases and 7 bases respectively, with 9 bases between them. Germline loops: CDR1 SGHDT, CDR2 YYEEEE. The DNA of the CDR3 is TGTGCCAGCAGCTTTGGAGTCCCTGAAAAACTGTTTTTT. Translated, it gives CASSFGVPEKLFF.

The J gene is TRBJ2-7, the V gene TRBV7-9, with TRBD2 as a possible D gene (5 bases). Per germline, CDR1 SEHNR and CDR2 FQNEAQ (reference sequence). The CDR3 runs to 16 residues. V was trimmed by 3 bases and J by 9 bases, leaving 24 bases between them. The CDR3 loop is CASSLPNRWGVEGQYF. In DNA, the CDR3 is TGTGCCAGCAGCTTGCCCAACCGTTGGGGTGTTGAGGGGCAGTACTTC.

The CDR3 reads CASRITGGEETQYF. The CDR3 nucleotides are TGTGCCAGCAGGATAACTGGCGGGGAAGAGACCCAGTACTTC. The V and J genes are TRBV2 and TRBJ2-5; D might be TRBD2 (6 bases). CDR1 and CDR2 (germline): SNHLY, FYNNEI. The ends were cut back, 6 bases at V and 3 bases at J, with 14 bases in the middle. The CDR3 extends over 14 amino acids.

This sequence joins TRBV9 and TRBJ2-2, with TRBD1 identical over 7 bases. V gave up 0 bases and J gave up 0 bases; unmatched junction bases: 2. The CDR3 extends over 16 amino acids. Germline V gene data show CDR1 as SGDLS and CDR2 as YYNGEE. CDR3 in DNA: TGTGCCAGCAGCGTAGGAGGGGGCCCGAACACCGGGGAGCTGTTTTTT. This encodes CASSVGGGPNTGELFF.

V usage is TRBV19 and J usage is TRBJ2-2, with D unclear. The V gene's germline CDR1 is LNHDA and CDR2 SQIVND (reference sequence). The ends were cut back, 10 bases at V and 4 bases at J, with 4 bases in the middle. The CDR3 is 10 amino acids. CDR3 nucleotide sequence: TGTGCCACCTTCACCGGGGAGCTGTTTTTT. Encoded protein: CATFTGELFF.

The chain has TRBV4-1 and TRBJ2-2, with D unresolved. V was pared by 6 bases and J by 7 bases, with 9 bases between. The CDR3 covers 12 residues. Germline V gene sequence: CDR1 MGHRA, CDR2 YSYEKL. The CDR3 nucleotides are TGCGCCAGCAGGACTTTGATCGGGGAGCTGTTTTTT. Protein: CASRTLIGELFF.

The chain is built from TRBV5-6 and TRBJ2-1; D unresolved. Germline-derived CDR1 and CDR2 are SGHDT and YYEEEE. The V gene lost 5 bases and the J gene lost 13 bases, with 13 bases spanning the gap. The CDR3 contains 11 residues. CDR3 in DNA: TGTGCCAGCAGTCGATCTGGCCCTCAGTTCTTC. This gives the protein CASSRSGPQFF.

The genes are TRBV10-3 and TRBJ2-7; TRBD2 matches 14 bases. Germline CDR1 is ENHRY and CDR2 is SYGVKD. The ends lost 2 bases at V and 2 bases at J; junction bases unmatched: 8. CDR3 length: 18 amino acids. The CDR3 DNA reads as TGTGCCATCAGTGAGCCGGGACTAGCGGGGGCCCATACCTACGAGCAGTACTTC. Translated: CAISEPGLAGAHTYEQYF.

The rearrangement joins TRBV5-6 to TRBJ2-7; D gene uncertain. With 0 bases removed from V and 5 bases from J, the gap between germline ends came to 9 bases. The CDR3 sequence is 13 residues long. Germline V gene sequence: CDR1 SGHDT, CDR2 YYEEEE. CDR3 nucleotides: TGTGCCAGCAGCTTGGGTCGGAGCAACGAGCAGTACTTC. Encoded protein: CASSLGRSNEQYF. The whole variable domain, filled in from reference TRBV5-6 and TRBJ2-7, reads DAGVTQSPTHLIKTRGQQVTLRCSPKSGHDTVSWYQQALGQGPQFIFQYYEEEERQRGNFPDRFSGHQFPNYSSELNVNALLLGDSALYLCASSLGRSNEQYFGPGTRLTVT.

In DNA form, the CDR3 reads TGTGCCAGCAGCTTAAGAGCGGGGGGGCAGGGTTTTCATGCAGATACGCAGTATTTT. Translation gives CASSLRAGGQGFHADTQYF. V and J are TRBV13 and TRBJ2-3, with 10 nucleotides matching TRBD2. Germline V gives CDR1 PRHDT, CDR2 FYEKMQ (reference sequence). The CDR3 extends over 19 amino acids. J gave up 4 bases and V 2 bases, and 15 bases lay outside the gene matches.

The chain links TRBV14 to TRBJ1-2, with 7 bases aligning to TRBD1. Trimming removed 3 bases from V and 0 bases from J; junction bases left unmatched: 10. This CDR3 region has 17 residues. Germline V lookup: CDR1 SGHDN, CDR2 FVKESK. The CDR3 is CASSQHTTGTANYGYTF. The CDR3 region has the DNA TGTGCCAGCAGCCAGCACACTACCGGGACAGCTAACTATGGCTACACCTTC.

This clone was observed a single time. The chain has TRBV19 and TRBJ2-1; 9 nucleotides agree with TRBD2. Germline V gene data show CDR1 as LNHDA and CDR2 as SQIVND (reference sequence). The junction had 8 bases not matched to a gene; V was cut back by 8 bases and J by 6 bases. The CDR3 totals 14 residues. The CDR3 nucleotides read TGTGCCAGTGCCGGGACTAGCTTTCGCAATGAGCAGTTCTTC. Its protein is CASAGTSFRNEQFF. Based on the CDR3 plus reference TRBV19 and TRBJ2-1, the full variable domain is DGGITQSPKYLFRKEGQNVTLSCEQNLNHDAMYWYRQDPGQGLRLIYYSQIVNDFQKGDIAEGYSVSREKKESFPLTVTSAQKNPTAFYLCASAGTSFRNEQFFGPGTRLTVL.

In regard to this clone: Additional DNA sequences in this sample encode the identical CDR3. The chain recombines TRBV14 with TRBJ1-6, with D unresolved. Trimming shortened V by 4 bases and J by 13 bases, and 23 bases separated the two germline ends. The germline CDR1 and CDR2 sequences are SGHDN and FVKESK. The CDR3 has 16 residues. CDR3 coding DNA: TGTGCCAGCAGCCCTAGAGGGAGACGTCATTCTTCCCCCCTCCACTTT. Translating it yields CASSPRGRRHSSPLHF.

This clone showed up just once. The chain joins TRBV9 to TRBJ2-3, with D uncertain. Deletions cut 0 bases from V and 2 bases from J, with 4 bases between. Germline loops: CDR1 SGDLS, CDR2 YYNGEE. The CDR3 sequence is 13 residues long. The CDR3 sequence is CASSVALTDTQYF. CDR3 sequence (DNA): TGTGCCAGCAGCGTAGCCCTCACAGATACGCAGTATTTT.

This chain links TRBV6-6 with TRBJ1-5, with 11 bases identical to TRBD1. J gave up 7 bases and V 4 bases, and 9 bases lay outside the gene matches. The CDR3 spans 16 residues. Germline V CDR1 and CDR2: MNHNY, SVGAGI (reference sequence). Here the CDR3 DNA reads TGTGCCAGCAGTTCCCCCGGACAGGGGGCAGGGCAGCCCCAGCATTTT. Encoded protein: CASSSPGQGAGQPQHF.

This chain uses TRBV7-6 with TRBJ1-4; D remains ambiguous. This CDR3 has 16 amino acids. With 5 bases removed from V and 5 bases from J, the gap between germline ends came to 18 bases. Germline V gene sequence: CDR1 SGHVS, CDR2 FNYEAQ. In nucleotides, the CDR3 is TGTGCCAGCAGCCCCGGGAGGTTCTGGGCAAATGAAAAACTGTTTTTT. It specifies CASSPGRFWANEKLFF.

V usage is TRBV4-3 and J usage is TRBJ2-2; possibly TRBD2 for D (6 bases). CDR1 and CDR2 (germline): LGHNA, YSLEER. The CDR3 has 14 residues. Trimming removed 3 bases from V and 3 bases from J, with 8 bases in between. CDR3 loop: CASSQGLYTGELFF. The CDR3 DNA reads TGCGCCAGCAGCCAGGGACTGTACACCGGGGAGCTGTTTTTT.